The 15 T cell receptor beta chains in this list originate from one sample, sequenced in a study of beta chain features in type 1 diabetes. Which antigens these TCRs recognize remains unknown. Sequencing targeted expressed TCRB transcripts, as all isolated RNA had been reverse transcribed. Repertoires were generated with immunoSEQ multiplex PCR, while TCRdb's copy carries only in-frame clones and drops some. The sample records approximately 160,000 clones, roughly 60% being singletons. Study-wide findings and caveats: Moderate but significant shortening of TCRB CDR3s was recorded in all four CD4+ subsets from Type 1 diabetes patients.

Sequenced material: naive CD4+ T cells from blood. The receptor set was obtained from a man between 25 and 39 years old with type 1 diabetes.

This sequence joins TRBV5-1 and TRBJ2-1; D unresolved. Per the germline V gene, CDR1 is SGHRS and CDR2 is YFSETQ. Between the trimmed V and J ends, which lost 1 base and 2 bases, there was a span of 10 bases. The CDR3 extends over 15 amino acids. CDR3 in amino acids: CASSLPQAAYNEQFF. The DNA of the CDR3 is TGCGCCAGCAGCTTGCCCCAGGCCGCCTACAATGAGCAGTTCTTC.

The CDR3 DNA follows: TGTGCCAGCAGTCTCCCACAGGGTTTGGTTACTGAAGCTTTCTTT. It encodes CASSLPQGLVTEAFF. This chain joins TRBV28 and TRBJ1-1; maybe TRBD1 (6 bases). V lost 5 bases and J lost 5, with 18 bases in between. CDR1 and CDR2 (germline): MDHEN, SYDVKM. There are 15 residues in the CDR3.

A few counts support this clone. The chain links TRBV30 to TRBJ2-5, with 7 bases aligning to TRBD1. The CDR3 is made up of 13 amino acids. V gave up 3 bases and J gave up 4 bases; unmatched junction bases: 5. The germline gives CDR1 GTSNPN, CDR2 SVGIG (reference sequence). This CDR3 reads CAWSTGDRETQYF. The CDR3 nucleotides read TGTGCCTGGAGCACAGGGGATAGAGAGACCCAGTACTTC.

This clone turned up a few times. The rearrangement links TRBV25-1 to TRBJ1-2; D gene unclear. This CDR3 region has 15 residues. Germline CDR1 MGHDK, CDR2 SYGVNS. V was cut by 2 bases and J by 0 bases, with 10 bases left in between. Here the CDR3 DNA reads TGTGCCAGCAGTGAAAGGAGCCAGGCTAACTATGGCTACACCTTC. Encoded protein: CASSERSQANYGYTF.

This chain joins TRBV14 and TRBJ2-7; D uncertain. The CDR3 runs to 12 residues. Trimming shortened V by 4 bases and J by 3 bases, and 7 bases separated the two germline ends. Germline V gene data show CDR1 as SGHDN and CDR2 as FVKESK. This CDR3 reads CASSPQGYEQYF. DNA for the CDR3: TGTGCCAGCAGCCCACAAGGCTACGAGCAGTACTTC.

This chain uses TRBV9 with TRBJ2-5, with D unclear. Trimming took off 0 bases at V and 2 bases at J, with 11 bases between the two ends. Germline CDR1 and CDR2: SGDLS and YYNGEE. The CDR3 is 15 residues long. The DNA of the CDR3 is TGTGCCAGCAGCGTAGCTGTACACATACAAGAGACCCAGTACTTC. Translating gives CASSVAVHIQETQYF.

DNA of the CDR3: TGTGCCTGGAGTAGGGACATCTACGAGCAGTACTTC. It is translated as CAWSRDIYEQYF. This chain joins TRBV30 and TRBJ2-7, with D perhaps TRBD1 (6 bases). CDR1 and CDR2 from the germline V gene are GTSNPN and SVGIG (reference sequence). The CDR3 is 12 residues long. Trimming removed 2 bases from V and 3 bases from J, with 8 bases in between.

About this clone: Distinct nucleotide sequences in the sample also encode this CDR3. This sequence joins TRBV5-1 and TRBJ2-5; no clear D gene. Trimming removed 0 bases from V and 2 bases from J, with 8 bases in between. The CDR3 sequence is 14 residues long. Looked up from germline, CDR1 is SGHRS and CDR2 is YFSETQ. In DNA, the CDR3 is TGCGCCAGCAGCTTGGGTCAGATACAAGAGACCCAGTACTTC. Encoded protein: CASSLGQIQETQYF.

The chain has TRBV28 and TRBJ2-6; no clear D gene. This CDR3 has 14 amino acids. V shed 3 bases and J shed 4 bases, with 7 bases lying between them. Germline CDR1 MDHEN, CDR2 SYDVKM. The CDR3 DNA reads TGTGCCAGCAGTTTTAGTGTCGGGGCCAACGTCCTGACTTTC. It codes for CASSFSVGANVLTF.

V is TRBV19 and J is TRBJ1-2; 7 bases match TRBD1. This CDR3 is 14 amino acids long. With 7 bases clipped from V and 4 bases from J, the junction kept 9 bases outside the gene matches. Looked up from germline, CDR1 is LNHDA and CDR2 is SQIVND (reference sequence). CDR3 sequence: CASKGTVKFYGYTF. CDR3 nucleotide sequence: TGTGCCAGTAAAGGGACAGTAAAGTTCTATGGCTACACCTTC.

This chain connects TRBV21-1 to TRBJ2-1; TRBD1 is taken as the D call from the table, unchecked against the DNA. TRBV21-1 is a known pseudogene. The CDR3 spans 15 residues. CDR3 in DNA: TGTGCCAGCAGCGCCCGGACAGGGGCAAGGAATGAGCAGTTCTTC. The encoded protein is CASSARTGARNEQFF.

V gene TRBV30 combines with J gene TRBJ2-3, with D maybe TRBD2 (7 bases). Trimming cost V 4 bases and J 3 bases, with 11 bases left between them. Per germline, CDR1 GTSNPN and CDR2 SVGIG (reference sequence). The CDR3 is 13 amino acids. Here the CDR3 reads CAWKAGATDTQYF. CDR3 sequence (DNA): TGTGCCTGGAAGGCGGGGGCTACAGATACGCAGTATTTT.

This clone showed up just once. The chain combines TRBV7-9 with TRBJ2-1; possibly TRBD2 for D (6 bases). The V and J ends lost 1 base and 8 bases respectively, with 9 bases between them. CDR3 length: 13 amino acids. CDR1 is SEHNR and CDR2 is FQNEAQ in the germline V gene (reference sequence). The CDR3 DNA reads TGTGCCAGCAGCTTAGGGAGGGACTATGAGCAGTTCTTC. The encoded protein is CASSLGRDYEQFF.

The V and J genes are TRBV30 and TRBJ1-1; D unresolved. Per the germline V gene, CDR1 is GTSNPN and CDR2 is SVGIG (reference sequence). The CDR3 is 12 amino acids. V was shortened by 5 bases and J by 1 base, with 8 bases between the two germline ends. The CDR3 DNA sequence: TGTGCCTGGGGCCGGGAGAACACTGAAGCTTTCTTT. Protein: CAWGRENTEAFF.

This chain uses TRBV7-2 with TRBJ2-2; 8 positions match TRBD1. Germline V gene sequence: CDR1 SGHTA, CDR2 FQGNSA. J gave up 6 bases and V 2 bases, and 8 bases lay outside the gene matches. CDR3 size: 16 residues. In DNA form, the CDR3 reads TGTGCCAGCAGCTTACAGGGGGCGTTTGCGCCCGGGGAGCTGTTTTTT. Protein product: CASSLQGAFAPGELFF.